This entry concerns a single TCR beta chain. Antigen specificity is unknown. The gene symbols are mouse symbols. The read comes to an end 4 residues before the CDR3 does, leaving the germline J gene to fill in the end. RNA extraction and reverse transcription yielded cDNA as sequencing template. Assay used: immunoSEQ multiplex PCR; TCRdb lists only in-frame clones, some missing. The sample has around 300,000 clones, none seen only once. Combined cutaneous lymph node cells underwent sorting by CD4, CD8alpha, NKG2D, NKG2ACE and additional markers. With 6 bases clipped from V and 2 bases from J, the junction kept 8 bases outside the gene matches. The CDR3 runs to 15 residues. Germline lookup yields CDR1 NSHNY and CDR2 SYGAGN. This sample was taken from a study of CD8+ T cells in alopecia areata. Study in general: Approximately 6-11-week-old female C3H/HeJ mice were grafted with skin from spontaneously alopecic roughly 6-12-month-old C3H/HeJ graft donors. General study findings and limits: Tissue-resident alphabeta T cells belonging to normal skin likewise get sequenced within scalp specimens. Clarity of TCR sharing across patients fell short of that in mice, possibly HLA-related.

This chain uses TRBV13-1 with TRBJ2-7; 10 bases agree with TRBD2. The sequenced sample consisted of CD4+ T cells sorted from a lymph node. This TCR was recovered from a C3H/HeJ mouse with alopecia areata. Strain haplotype (MHC): H2-k. CDR3 region: CASTPPGLGTYEQYF. The DNA read from the CDR3 is TGTGCCAGCACTCCTCCGGGACTGGGGACCTAT.